The clone carrying this TCR beta chain was detected once. As yet, its antigen is unknown. This entry is derived from a study of CD8 T cells in Susac syndrome. Reverse transcription of about 0.45 to 1 ug RNA was performed with random hexamers. TCRdb reanalysed the immunoSEQ multiplex PCR reads using MiXCR and keeps one entry per CDR3 protein. The table lists about 300,000 distinct CDR3 sequences, about nine tenths of them singletons. Study outcomes and limitations: By the study's own acknowledgment, its TCR sequencing and HLA analysis included relatively few individuals.

The V end lost 3 bases, the J end lost 0 bases, and 11 bases lay between the germline ends. CDR3 length: 15 residues. Germline V CDR1 and CDR2: DFQATT, SNEGSKA (reference sequence). The chain recombines TRBV20-1 with TRBJ2-2, with no clear D. The TCR comes from a human donor with multiple sclerosis. The material sequenced was CD8+ T cells from PBMCs. The CDR3 loop reads CSARGGPANTGELFF. The CDR3 DNA is TGCAGTGCTAGGGGTGGGCCAGCGAACACCGGGGAGCTGTTTTTT.